Each of the 18 T cell receptor beta chains below was sequenced from the same sample in a study of beta chain features in type 1 diabetes. What these receptors recognize is not known. Points from the study as a whole: Among patients with Type 1 diabetes, TCRB CDR3s were moderately but significantly shorter in every one of the four CD4+ subsets.

The sequenced template was cDNA made from the entire isolated RNA. Produced via immunoSEQ multiplex PCR; TCRdb's table is partial and in-frame only. Of around 180,000 clones listed, 6% to 9% are singletons. The sequenced sample consisted of central memory CD4+ T cells from blood. The receptors shown here come from a man in his late teens or twenties with type 1 diabetes.

This clone was seen a few times. V gene TRBV14 combines with J gene TRBJ2-2; tentatively, D is TRBD2 (5 bases). The V and J ends lost 3 bases and 5 bases respectively, with 10 bases between them. CDR1 is SGHDN and CDR2 is FVKESK in the germline V gene. CDR3 size: 14 residues. CDR3 nucleotide sequence: TGTGCCAGCAGCCACATTCGAGGGACCGGGGAGCTGTTTTTT. Protein sequence: CASSHIRGTGELFF.

The genes are TRBV5-4 and TRBJ2-5, with D possibly matching TRBD1 (5 bases). CDR1 is SGHNT and CDR2 is YYREEE in the germline V gene (reference sequence). Trimming stripped 0 bases from V and 0 bases from J, with 6 bases between. The CDR3 contains 14 residues. CDR3 nucleotide sequence: TGTGCCAGCAGCTTGGGACAGCACCAAGAGACCCAGTACTTC. Translation gives CASSLGQHQETQYF.

This clone was detected a few times. This chain connects TRBV28 to TRBJ2-7, with TRBD1 matching 8 bases. V trimming: 5 bases; J trimming: 6 bases; junction bases outside the gene matches: 6. The CDR3 contains 13 residues. Germline CDR1 reads MDHEN; CDR2 reads SYDVKM. As DNA, the CDR3 is TGTGCCAGCAGTCTAAAAACAGGGGGCGAGCAGTACTTC. Translation: CASSLKTGGEQYF.

This clone turned up a few times. J is TRBJ2-3 and V is TRBV18; 10 nucleotides line up with TRBD1. Looked up from germline, CDR1 is KGHSH and CDR2 is LQKENI. V was pared by 6 bases and J by 8 bases, with 11 bases of the junction left unmatched. The CDR3 sequence is 15 residues long. The CDR3 reads CASSVGQGTFGTQYF. CDR3 in DNA: TGTGCCAGCTCGGTGGGACAGGGGACGTTCGGTACGCAGTATTTT.

This sequence joins TRBV2 and TRBJ2-7; TRBD1 matches at 7 bases. V shed 4 bases and J 4 bases; nucleotides not matched to a gene: 4. There are 13 residues in the CDR3. The V gene's germline CDR1 is SNHLY and CDR2 FYNNEI. CDR3 in amino acids: CASSGQGLYEQYF. CDR3 DNA sequence: TGTGCCAGCAGTGGACAGGGATTGTACGAGCAGTACTTC.

The J gene is TRBJ1-4, the V gene TRBV10-3, with 10 bases that match TRBD1. J lost 5 bases, V lost 2 bases, and 5 bases had no gene match. Germline CDR1 ENHRY, CDR2 SYGVKD. The CDR3 has 16 amino acids. This chain's CDR3 is CAISEIPGQGNEKLFF. For the CDR3, the DNA is TGTGCCATCAGTGAGATTCCGGGACAGGGGAATGAAAAACTGTTTTTT.

This clone turned up a few times. CDR3 sequence reads: CASSHGTGDHEQYF. Here the CDR3 DNA reads TGCGCCAGCAGCCACGGGACAGGGGACCACGAGCAGTACTTC. This sequence joins TRBV4-3 and TRBJ2-7, with 10 bases identical to TRBD1. The CDR3 covers 14 residues. CDR1 LGHNA and CDR2 YSLEER come from the germline V gene. The J segment lost 5 bases and the V segment lost 3 bases, leaving 4 bases of the junction unmatched.

The genes are TRBV9 and TRBJ2-3; D perhaps matches TRBD2 (5 bases). V lost 9 bases to trimming and J lost 1 base, with 12 bases between them. The CDR3 contains 13 residues. CDR1 is SGDLS and CDR2 is YYNGEE in the germline V gene. This CDR3 reads CATAGFRTDTQYF. CDR3 DNA: TGTGCCACTGCGGGTTTTCGCACAGATACGCAGTATTTT. Variable domain in full (rest from reference TRBV9 and TRBJ2-3): DSGVTQTPKHLITATGQRVTLRCSPRSGDLSVYWYQQSLDQGLQFLIQYYNGEERAKGNILERFSAQQFPDLHSELNLSSLELGDSALYFCATAGFRTDTQYFGPGTRLTVL.

The V call is TRBV18, the J call TRBJ1-1; 7 bases align to TRBD1. Looked up from germline, CDR1 is KGHSH and CDR2 is LQKENI. Germline trimming cut 7 bases from V and 1 base from J; bases unmatched to any gene: 3. This CDR3 contains 13 residues. CDR3 amino acids: CASCRQGNTEAFF. The DNA of the CDR3 is TGTGCCAGCTGCCGACAGGGGAACACTGAAGCTTTCTTT.

A few counts support this clone. This chain uses TRBV15 with TRBJ2-7; 10 nucleotides agree with TRBD1. Germline V lookup: CDR1 LNHNV, CDR2 YYDKDF (reference sequence). J lost 3 bases, V lost 0 bases, and 8 bases had no gene match. The length of the CDR3 is 17 residues. The CDR3: CATSRDTLGTGDYEQYF. In DNA form, the CDR3 reads TGTGCCACCAGCAGAGATACCCTCGGGACAGGGGACTACGAGCAGTACTTC.

This clone appeared a few times. The chain recombines TRBV18 with TRBJ2-7, with a tentative D call TRBD1 (6 bases). The CDR3 spans 14 residues. The ends were cut back, 0 bases at V and 2 bases at J, with 8 bases in the middle. The V gene's germline CDR1 is KGHSH and CDR2 LQKENI. The chain's CDR3 is CASSPPAGAYEQYF. CDR3 bases: TGTGCCAGCTCACCACCGGCAGGGGCCTACGAGCAGTACTTC.

This clone was seen only a few times. The J gene is TRBJ2-1, the V gene TRBV4-2; 9 bases are shared with TRBD2. Trimming removed 0 bases from V and 13 bases from J; junction bases left unmatched: 10. This CDR3 is built from 15 residues. From germline, CDR1 is LGHNA and CDR2 YNFKEQ. CDR3 sequence (DNA): TGTGCCAGCAGCCAAGATGCGGCCCTTGGGACTAGCCAGTTCTTC. It specifies CASSQDAALGTSQFF.

V and J are TRBV29-1 and TRBJ2-3; D is perhaps TRBD1 (5 bases). The CDR3 runs to 12 residues. In germline, CDR1 is SQVTM, CDR2 ANQGSEA. CDR3 coding DNA: TGCAGGGGTGGGGCTGTGAACTCAGCGCAGTATTTT. The encoded protein is CRGGAVNSAQYF.

This chain joins TRBV7-2 and TRBJ1-2; TRBD1 matches at 7 bases. J lost 3 bases, V lost 5 bases, and 6 bases had no gene match. The length of the CDR3 is 14 residues. CDR1 is SGHTA and CDR2 is FQGNSA in the germline V gene. CDR3 in DNA: TGTGCCAGCAGCCTGTCCGGGACAGACTATGGCTACACCTTC. This translates into CASSLSGTDYGYTF.

The chain joins TRBV30 to TRBJ1-6, with D uncertain. This CDR3 contains 15 residues. The germline V and J ends were trimmed by 0 bases and 7 bases, with 13 bases remaining between them. From germline, CDR1 is GTSNPN and CDR2 SVGIG (reference sequence). CDR3 DNA: TGTGCCTGGAGTGTACTTCTGGGAGGGAATTCACCCCTCCACTTT. Protein product: CAWSVLLGGNSPLHF. The variable domain in full, with the rest retrieved from reference TRBV30 and TRBJ1-6, is SQTIHQWPATLVQPVGSPLSLECTVEGTSNPNLYWYRQAAGRGLQLLFYSVGIGQISSEVPQNLSASRPQDRQFILSSKKLLLSDSGFYLCAWSVLLGGNSPLHFGNGTRLTVT.

This clone was observed a handful of times. The CDR3 nucleotides read TGTGCCAGTCACAGGGGGCGTGAGACCCAGTACTTC. Protein product: CASHRGRETQYF. The rearrangement uses TRBV2 and TRBJ2-5; TRBD1 matches at 9 bases. Germline lookup yields CDR1 SNHLY and CDR2 FYNNEI. V was clipped by 9 bases and J by 5 bases; unmatched bases: 4. The CDR3 contains 12 residues.

This clone turned up a few times. V is TRBV5-1 and J is TRBJ2-3, with D unclear. The V end lost 0 bases, the J end lost 6 bases, and 8 bases lay between the germline ends. The length of the CDR3 is 13 residues. Germline V lookup: CDR1 SGHRS, CDR2 YFSETQ. CDR3 in DNA: TGCGCCAGCAGCTTGGTAGAAGTCGATACGCAGTATTTT. Residues: CASSLVEVDTQYF.

This clone was found a few times. The chain couples TRBV6-6 to TRBJ1-6; no firm D call. The germline V gene has CDR1 MNHNY and CDR2 SVGAGI (reference sequence). With 2 bases removed from V and 7 bases from J, the gap between germline ends came to 6 bases. The CDR3 length is 13 residues. The CDR3 spells CASSYIENSPLHF. For the CDR3, the DNA is TGTGCCAGCAGTTACATTGAGAATTCACCCCTCCACTTT.